This T cell receptor beta chain was recovered during a study of OX40 agonist ivuxolimab in advanced cancers. Repertoires were generated with immunoSEQ multiplex PCR, while TCRdb's copy carries only in-frame clones and drops some. Of approximately 19,000 clones listed, less than 95% are singletons. The CDR3 runs 16 residues. Germline V gene sequence: CDR1 MNHEY, CDR2 SMNVEV (reference sequence). V dropped 5 bases and J dropped 5; count of bases not matched to a gene: 13. The sample consisted of CD4+ or CD8+ T cells sorted from blood, taken in a trial of the OX40 agonist ivuxolimab. The chain has TRBV27 and TRBJ2-7; 9 positions agree with TRBD1. This TCR was sampled from an adult with an advanced solid tumor such as melanoma, head and neck, liver or kidney cancer. CDR3 DNA sequence: TGTGCCAGCAGTCTGGGGACCGGGACAGGGATTAACGAGCAGTACTTC. Residues: CASSLGTGTGINEQYF.